These 30 T cell receptor beta chains share one sample of origin, sequenced in a study of cytomegalovirus exposure and HLA in healthy donors. The protocol was immunoSEQ multiplex PCR, while the TCRdb copy is restricted to in-frame clones and leaves out a portion. There are about 220,000 clones in the sample; 85% to 95% occur only once, and about 0.95% lies in the top ten. Source material: PBMCs. The receptors originated from a woman in her late teens or twenties in good health and CMV-seronegative.

This clone was seen only once. The chain carries TRBV10-3 and TRBJ1-2, with 8 bases aligning to TRBD1. V lost 6 bases and J lost 4; bases outside the gene matches: 16. The V gene's germline CDR1 is ENHRY and CDR2 SYGVKD. This CDR3 is built from 17 residues. DNA for the CDR3: TGTGCCATCAGCCGTCCCGGGACAGGCAATGGTTCCTATGGCTACACCTTC. It specifies CAISRPGTGNGSYGYTF.

The rearrangement joins TRBV5-1 to TRBJ1-2; possibly TRBD1 for D (5 bases). Germline V gene data show CDR1 as SGHRS and CDR2 as YFSETQ. Trimming pared 4 bases from V and 7 bases from J, leaving 14 bases between. The CDR3 totals 13 residues. CDR3 bases: TGCGCCAGCAGCCGCGGCAGGGTCTCTGGCTACACCTTC. Its protein is CASSRGRVSGYTF.

This chain uses TRBV11-2 with TRBJ2-1; 8 nucleotides agree with TRBD2. CDR1 is SGHAT, CDR2 FQNNGV, per germline. This CDR3 has 15 residues. V shed 1 base, J shed 4 bases, and the junction held 3 bases outside the gene matches. CDR3 in amino acids: CASSLVAGLYNEQFF. CDR3 sequence (DNA): TGTGCCAGCAGCTTAGTAGCGGGATTGTACAATGAGCAGTTCTTC.

The rearrangement uses TRBV19 and TRBJ2-7; D possibly corresponds to TRBD1 (5 bases). CDR3 length: 18 amino acids. Looked up from germline, CDR1 is LNHDA and CDR2 is SQIVND (reference sequence). Trimming left V 5 bases short and J 4 bases short, with 27 bases between. CDR3 region: CASSQTKVPGQGRYEQYF. CDR3 in DNA: TGTGCCAGTAGTCAGACCAAGGTCCCAGGACAAGGCCGATACGAGCAGTACTTC.

The V call is TRBV29-1, the J call TRBJ1-2; maybe TRBD1 (5 bases). Germline CDR1 and CDR2: SQVTM and ANQGSEA. This CDR3 is built from 11 residues. V lost 6 bases and J 7 bases, leaving 12 bases between the germline ends. The CDR3: CSVGHGGGYTF. The DNA for the CDR3 is TGCAGCGTAGGTCACGGGGGTGGCTACACCTTC. The full variable domain, rest sourced from reference TRBV29-1 and TRBJ1-2, is SAVISQKPSRDICQRGTSLTIQCQVDSQVTMMFWYRQQPGQSLTLIATANQGSEATYESGFVIDKFPISRPNLTFSTLTVSNMSPEDSSIYLCSVGHGGGYTFGSGTRLTVV.

The V and J genes are TRBV5-1 and TRBJ2-4, with a weak D call TRBD2 (6 bases). Germline V gene data show CDR1 as SGHRS and CDR2 as YFSETQ. This CDR3 comprises 13 residues. V lost 0 bases to trimming and J lost 9 bases, with 10 bases between them. CDR3 loop: CASSLGDGGIQYF. DNA for the CDR3: TGCGCCAGCAGCTTGGGTGACGGGGGCATTCAGTACTTC.

The V call is TRBV6-1, the J call TRBJ1-1, with no clear D. Germline CDR1 reads MNHNS; CDR2 reads SASEGT. This CDR3 has 11 amino acids. Trimming stripped 3 bases from V and 3 bases from J, with 2 bases between. CDR3 coding DNA: TGTGCCAGCAGTGACTACACTGAAGCTTTCTTT. This sequence encodes CASSDYTEAFF.

This clone was counted between two and nine times. The chain joins TRBV27 to TRBJ1-1; D may be TRBD1 (6 bases). Germline assignment: CDR1 MNHEY and CDR2 SMNVEV (reference sequence). This CDR3 has 14 amino acids. V shed 7 bases and J shed 3 bases, with 15 bases lying between them. The CDR3 is CASNIYREHTEAFF. CDR3 sequence (DNA): TGTGCCAGCAATATCTACAGGGAGCACACTGAAGCTTTCTTT.

The gene calls are TRBV9 and TRBJ2-5, with 8 bases lining up with TRBD1. Trimming took 4 bases from V and 2 from J; bases not matched to a gene: 22. The CDR3 loop spans 20 amino acids. Germline V gene sequence: CDR1 SGDLS, CDR2 YYNGEE. The CDR3 region is CASSTNNGVAIRTGQETQYF. CDR3 bases: TGTGCCAGCAGCACTAACAATGGGGTAGCTATAAGGACAGGGCAAGAGACCCAGTACTTC.

In nucleotides, the CDR3 is TGTGCCAGCAGCTTAGGGACAGGGGCTAACTATGGCTACACCTTC. Translated: CASSLGTGANYGYTF. J is TRBJ1-2 and V is TRBV11-2; 9 positions agree with TRBD1. This CDR3 has 15 amino acids. J was trimmed by 0 bases and V by 1 base; bases with no gene match: 0. Germline CDR1 SGHAT, CDR2 FQNNGV.

The chain is built from TRBV7-9 and TRBJ1-1; D possibly corresponds to TRBD1 (6 bases). CDR3 length: 14 amino acids. V was cut by 5 bases and J by 2 bases, with 12 bases left in between. Germline assignment: CDR1 SEHNR and CDR2 FQNEAQ (reference sequence). CDR3 coding DNA: TGTGCCAGCAGCGAAGGGACACTTAACACTGAAGCTTTCTTT. Amino acid sequence: CASSEGTLNTEAFF.

J is TRBJ2-3 and V is TRBV2; possibly TRBD1 for D (6 bases). From germline, CDR1 is SNHLY and CDR2 FYNNEI. V was shortened by 6 bases and J by 4 bases, with 11 bases between the two germline ends. The CDR3 contains 13 residues. The CDR3 loop is CASSANRADTQYF. CDR3 sequence (DNA): TGTGCCAGCAGCGCGAACAGGGCAGATACGCAGTATTTT.

This chain uses TRBV27 with TRBJ2-7, with TRBD2 as a possible D gene (6 bases). CDR3 length: 14 residues. CDR1 is MNHEY, CDR2 SMNVEV, per germline (reference sequence). V was shortened by 5 bases and J by 2 bases, with 13 bases between the two germline ends. The CDR3 DNA follows: TGTGCCAGCAGTCTCACGGGGGAGACCTACGAGCAGTACTTC. Translation gives CASSLTGETYEQYF.

The chain has TRBV6-6 and TRBJ1-1; TRBD1 matches at 9 bases. The CDR3 consists of 15 residues. After removal of 4 bases from V and 6 bases from J, the junction contained 9 bases not matched to a gene. Germline CDR1 MNHNY, CDR2 SVGAGI (reference sequence). The CDR3 region is CASSFTGTGIPEAFF. The CDR3 region has the DNA TGTGCCAGCAGTTTCACCGGGACAGGGATCCCTGAAGCTTTCTTT.

V and J are TRBV7-9 and TRBJ1-3, with 8 bases aligning to TRBD1. J lost 7 bases, V lost 3 bases, and 8 bases had no gene match. The V gene's germline CDR1 is SEHNR and CDR2 FQNEAQ (reference sequence). There are 15 residues in the CDR3. In nucleotides, the CDR3 is TGTGCCAGCAGCTTTGGACAGGGCGGCCGGAACACCATATATTTT. Amino acid sequence: CASSFGQGGRNTIYF.

V and J are TRBV19 and TRBJ2-1, with D possibly matching TRBD2 (6 bases). V lost 7 bases, J lost 9 bases, and 25 bases lay in between. CDR3 size: 16 residues. Per the germline V gene, CDR1 is LNHDA and CDR2 is SQIVND (reference sequence). CDR3 in DNA: TGTGCCAGTAAGATGTCAGCGGGCCGGCAGCATGGTGAGCAGTTCTTC. It codes for CASKMSAGRQHGEQFF.

The CDR3 sequence: CASSIQDRGLSYEQYF. The CDR3 nucleotides read TGTGCCAGTAGTATCCAAGACAGGGGGCTCTCCTACGAGCAGTACTTC. The genes are TRBV19 and TRBJ2-7; 10 bases line up with TRBD1. Losses at the gene ends were 3 bases for V and 0 bases for J; bases not matched to a gene: 5. CDR3 length: 16 amino acids. CDR1 is LNHDA and CDR2 is SQIVND in the germline V gene (reference sequence).

V gene TRBV25-1 combines with J gene TRBJ2-3; 11 bases are a match to TRBD2. The CDR3 contains 15 residues. CDR1 is MGHDK and CDR2 is SYGVNS in the germline V gene. With V trimmed by 6 bases and J by 2 bases, 4 bases remained unmatched. The CDR3 sequence is CASRGTSGVTDTQYF. The CDR3 DNA follows: TGTGCCAGCAGGGGGACTAGCGGAGTCACAGATACGCAGTATTTT. Full variable domain (rest looked up from reference TRBV25-1 and TRBJ2-3): EADIYQTPRYLVIGTGKKITLECSQTMGHDKMYWYQQDPGMELHLIHYSYGVNSTEKGDLSSESTVSRIRTEHFPLTLESARPSHTSQYLCASRGTSGVTDTQYFGPGTRLTVL.

This rearrangement joins TRBV28 to TRBJ1-1; TRBD1 matches at 8 bases. The CDR3 loop spans 14 amino acids. The junction had 7 bases not matched to a gene; V was cut back by 5 bases and J by 5 bases. Germline assignment: CDR1 MDHEN and CDR2 SYDVKM. In DNA form, the CDR3 reads TGTGCCAGCAGTAAGCAGGGGGCTGGAACTGAAGCTTTCTTT. Translation: CASSKQGAGTEAFF.

CDR3 nucleotide sequence: TGTGCCAGCAGCTACGTAGCGCACGCGAACACCGGGGAGCTGTTTTTT. It specifies CASSYVAHANTGELFF. The chain couples TRBV5-4 to TRBJ2-2; weak D call: TRBD2 (5 bases). V was cut by 3 bases and J by 0 bases, with 12 bases left in between. The CDR3 runs 16 residues. Germline values: CDR1 SGHNT, CDR2 YYREEE (reference sequence). Complete variable domain (other parts from reference TRBV5-4 and TRBJ2-2): ETGVTQSPTHLIKTRGQQVTLRCSSQSGHNTVSWYQQALGQGPQFIFQYYREEENGRGNFPPRFSGLQFPNYSSELNVNALELDDSALYLCASSYVAHANTGELFFGEGSRLTVL.

The V gene is TRBV9, the J gene TRBJ2-1; 8 bases fit TRBD1. This CDR3 comprises 13 residues. Germline CDR1 is SGDLS and CDR2 is YYNGEE. J gave up 6 bases and V 4 bases, and 3 bases lay outside the gene matches. CDR3 bases: TGTGCCAGCAGCATGACAGGGGTCAATGAGCAGTTCTTC. It yields the protein CASSMTGVNEQFF.

This clone was seen once. The chain recombines TRBV6-1 with TRBJ2-5; a weak D match, TRBD1 (5 bases). CDR3 length: 13 residues. V lost 4 bases and J lost 5, with 11 bases in between. Germline V lookup: CDR1 MNHNS, CDR2 SASEGT. The CDR3 reads CASSGAGMETQYF. The CDR3 nucleotides read TGTGCCAGCAGTGGGGCAGGGATGGAGACCCAGTACTTC.

The chain carries TRBV30 and TRBJ1-4, with 9 bases aligning to TRBD1. Trimming took 8 bases from V and 6 from J; bases not matched to a gene: 7. CDR3 length: 13 residues. Germline CDR1 is GTSNPN and CDR2 is SVGIG (reference sequence). CDR3 region: CAGNRDRDEKLFF. CDR3 nucleotide sequence: TGTGCCGGTAACCGGGACAGGGATGAAAAACTGTTTTTT. Full variable domain (outside the CDR3, taken from reference TRBV30 and TRBJ1-4): SQTIHQWPATLVQPVGSPLSLECTVEGTSNPNLYWYRQAAGRGLQLLFYSVGIGQISSEVPQNLSASRPQDRQFILSSKKLLLSDSGFYLCAGNRDRDEKLFFGSGTQLSVL.

V and J are TRBV6-5 and TRBJ2-1; D is unclear. Germline V gene lookup returns CDR1 MNHEY and CDR2 SVGAGI. V was shortened by 2 bases and J by 6 bases, with 8 bases between the two germline ends. The CDR3 covers 13 residues. The CDR3 DNA reads as TGTGCCAGCAGTTACGCGCCTGCCAATGAGCAGTTCTTC. Protein product: CASSYAPANEQFF.

This chain uses TRBV10-3 with TRBJ2-7, with 7 bases identical to TRBD2. CDR1 ENHRY and CDR2 SYGVKD come from the germline V gene. The CDR3 runs 17 residues. Unmatched junction bases numbered 12, after V lost 0 bases and J lost 4 bases. The CDR3 loop reads CAISESGFGGGTYEQYF. CDR3 DNA: TGTGCCATCAGTGAGTCGGGTTTTGGGGGGGGAACTTACGAGCAGTACTTC.

This chain's CDR3 is CASSVVREFGTDTQYF. The CDR3, as DNA: TGTGCCAGCAGCGTAGTGCGGGAGTTTGGGACAGATACGCAGTATTTT. The V and J genes are TRBV9 and TRBJ2-3; 7 nucleotides align to TRBD2. Germline assignment: CDR1 SGDLS and CDR2 YYNGEE. V lost 0 bases and J lost 3; bases outside the gene matches: 7. This CDR3 is 16 amino acids long.

The CDR3 loop is CASSPGAEAFF. CDR3 nucleotides: TGTGCCAGCAGCCCAGGGGCTGAAGCTTTCTTT. The V and J genes are TRBV9 and TRBJ1-1; maybe TRBD1 (6 bases). The CDR3 is 11 residues long. From germline, CDR1 is SGDLS and CDR2 YYNGEE. Trimming took off 4 bases at V and 6 bases at J, with 7 bases between the two ends.

CDR3 residues: CASGGLAGGADTQYF. In DNA form, the CDR3 reads TGTGCCAGCGGGGGACTAGCGGGAGGAGCAGATACGCAGTATTTT. The V and J genes are TRBV6-1 and TRBJ2-3; 15 bases are a match to TRBD2. Germline values: CDR1 MNHNS, CDR2 SASEGT. V lost 8 bases, J lost 4 bases, and 4 bases stayed unmatched. This CDR3 is built from 15 residues.

The chain joins TRBV5-4 to TRBJ2-7; TRBD1 agrees at 7 bases. Germline CDR1 is SGHNT and CDR2 is YYREEE (reference sequence). Trimming cost V 4 bases and J 6 bases; bases outside gene matches: 7. The CDR3 covers 13 residues. CDR3 sequence: CASSDGTAAEQYF. CDR3 in DNA: TGTGCCAGCAGCGACGGGACAGCGGCCGAGCAGTACTTC.

The J gene is TRBJ2-1, the V gene TRBV19, with TRBD2 matching over 8 bases. In germline, CDR1 is LNHDA, CDR2 SQIVND (reference sequence). This CDR3 region has 15 residues. V was clipped by 5 bases and J by 3 bases; unmatched bases: 6. The CDR3 DNA reads as TGTGCCAGTAGTCCCCCTAGCGGGTACTACAATGAGCAGTTCTTC. Translated: CASSPPSGYYNEQFF.